This T cell receptor beta chain was obtained from a study of blood T cell repertoires in COVID-19. Background on the study: T cells, B-cell-depleted T cells, or PBMCs supplied cDNA or gDNA.

Original data processing: Using reference gene primer amplification, nucleated cell counts were estimated. Profiling relied on immunoSEQ multiplex PCR, and the TCRdb table lists in-frame clones only, not all of them. That table gives V, J and clone size, and the DNA gave D and trimming. The repertoire has around 700,000 clones, 85% to 90% of them found once; the top ten carry 0.2% to 0.3%. CDR3 length: 13 residues. The germline V gene has CDR1 SQVTM and CDR2 ANQGSEA. After removal of 5 bases from V and 10 bases from J, the junction contained 10 bases not matched to a gene. The chain recombines TRBV29-1 with TRBJ2-1; 8 nucleotides agree with TRBD1. This sequence was found in a woman aged 18-35 years with acute or convalescent COVID-19. What was sequenced was peripheral blood. The CDR3 reads CSVFVQGAWEQFF. CDR3 bases: TGCAGCGTTTTCGTCCAGGGGGCCTGGGAGCAGTTCTTC.